The present TCR beta chain was sequenced within a study of lymphopenia after photon versus proton radiotherapy. This clone was recorded a few times. What it binds is not known. Trimming took 5 bases from V and 0 from J; bases not matched to a gene: 9. This CDR3 comprises 18 residues. Germline CDR1 and CDR2: MNHEY and SMNVEV (reference sequence). Profiling relied on immunoSEQ multiplex PCR, and the TCRdb table lists in-frame clones only, not all of them. The profile shows tens of thousands of clones, more than 70% of them singletons. Overall study results and limits: Post-nadir TCR diversity decline inversely tracked overall survival among those who died.

The chain uses TRBV27 and TRBJ2-4, with TRBD2 matching 11 bases. This receptor was identified in a woman between 65 and 79 years old with pancreatic cancer. Some clones in this sample may be carry-over from other donors' samples. Sequencing was performed on peripheral blood, taken from a patient treated with proton-based radiotherapy. The CDR3 region is CASSPRGTSGLAKNIQYF. In nucleotides, the CDR3 is TGTGCCAGCAGTCCCCGCGGGACTAGCGGACTAGCCAAAAACATTCAGTACTTC.